This is a list of T cell receptor beta chains from one sample in a study of regulatory T cells in long-lasting Graves disease. In TCRdb, the multiplex PCR reads were re-called with MiXCR into one record per CDR3 protein. The data hold 550,000 or so distinct CDR3 sequences, with approximately 12% observed a single time. The same data also contributed to another study, on T cells in Graves' hyperthyroidism and ophthalmopathy.

The sample consisted of peripheral blood mononuclear cells (PBMCs), taken at new diagnosis, from a patient treated with antithyroid drugs. The receptor source for this set is a woman in her 30s with Graves disease. CDR3s leave out the opening cysteine and the closing phenylalanine or tryptophan.

TRBV6-1	TRBJ2-7	ASRGTGAGYEQY
TRBV6-2/TRBV6-3	TRBJ2-1	ASSLDWRYNEQF
TRBV30	TRBJ2-1	AWSSGMEQF
TRBV11-2	TRBJ1-3	ASSGRTGFWNTIY
TRBV24-1	TRBJ1-2	ATSDGQDYGYT
TRBV20-1	TRBJ2-1	SAPPGLAGYEQF
TRBV12-3/TRBV12-4	TRBJ2-3	ASSFLQGRDTQY
TRBV12-3/TRBV12-4	TRBJ2-2	ASIEDRNTGELF
TRBV5-1	TRBJ2-5	ASSQREAFAETQY
TRBV4-2	TRBJ2-5	ASSQDRTSGRRETQY
TRBV4-1	TRBJ2-5	ASSQGWTFQETQY
TRBV27	TRBJ1-1	ASSFGSYTEAF
TRBV7-9	TRBJ2-3	ASSPKIGGTDTQY
TRBV18	TRBJ1-1	ASSPRSGAENTEAF
TRBV20-1	TRBJ1-5	SANARGPNQPQH
TRBV11-2	TRBJ1-2	ASSSGQPGYGYT
TRBV20-1	TRBJ1-3	SARDRGGGNTIY
TRBV12-3/TRBV12-4	TRBJ1-6	ASSLDRGNSPLH
TRBV5-6	TRBJ2-1	ASSLTAGVSYNEQF
TRBV10-3	TRBJ2-1	AISVGTSTNEQF